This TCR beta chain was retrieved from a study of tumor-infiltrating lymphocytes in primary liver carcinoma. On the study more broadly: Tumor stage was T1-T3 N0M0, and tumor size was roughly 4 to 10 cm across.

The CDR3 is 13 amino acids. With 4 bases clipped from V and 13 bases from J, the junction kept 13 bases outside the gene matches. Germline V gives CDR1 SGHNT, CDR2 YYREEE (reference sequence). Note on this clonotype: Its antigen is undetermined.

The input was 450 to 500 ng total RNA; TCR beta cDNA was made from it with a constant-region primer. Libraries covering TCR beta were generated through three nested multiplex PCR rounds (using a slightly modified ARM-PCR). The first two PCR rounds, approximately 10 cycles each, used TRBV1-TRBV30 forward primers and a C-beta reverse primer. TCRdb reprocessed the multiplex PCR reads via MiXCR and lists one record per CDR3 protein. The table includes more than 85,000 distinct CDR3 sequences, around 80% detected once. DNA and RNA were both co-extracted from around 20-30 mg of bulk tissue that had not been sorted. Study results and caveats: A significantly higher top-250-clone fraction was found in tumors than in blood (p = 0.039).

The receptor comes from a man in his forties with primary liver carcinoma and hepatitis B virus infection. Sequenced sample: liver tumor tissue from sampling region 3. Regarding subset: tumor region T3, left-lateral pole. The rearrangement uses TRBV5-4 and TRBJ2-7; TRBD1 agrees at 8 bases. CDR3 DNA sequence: TGTGCCAGCAGCGGACAGGGCTCCTACGAGGATTACTTC. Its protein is CASSGQGSYEDYF.